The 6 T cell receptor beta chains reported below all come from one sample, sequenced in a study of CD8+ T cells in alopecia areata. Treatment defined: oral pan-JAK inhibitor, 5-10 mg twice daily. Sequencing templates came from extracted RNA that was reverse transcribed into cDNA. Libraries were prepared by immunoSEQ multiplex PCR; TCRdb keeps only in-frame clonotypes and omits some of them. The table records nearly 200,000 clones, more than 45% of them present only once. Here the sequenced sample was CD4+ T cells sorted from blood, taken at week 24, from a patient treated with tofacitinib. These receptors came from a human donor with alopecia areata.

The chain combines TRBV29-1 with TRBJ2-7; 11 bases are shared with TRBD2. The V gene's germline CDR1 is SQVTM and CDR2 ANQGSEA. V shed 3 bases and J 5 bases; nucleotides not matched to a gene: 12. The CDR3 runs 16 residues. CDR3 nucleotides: TGCAGCGTTGACGACATTACTAGCGGGAGTGTAAACGAGCAGTACTTC. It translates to CSVDDITSGSVNEQYF.

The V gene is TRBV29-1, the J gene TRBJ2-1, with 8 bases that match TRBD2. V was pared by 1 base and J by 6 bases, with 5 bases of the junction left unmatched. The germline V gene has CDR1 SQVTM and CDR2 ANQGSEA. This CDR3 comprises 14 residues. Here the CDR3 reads CSVEGGRIFNEQFF. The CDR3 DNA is TGCAGCGTTGAAGGCGGGAGGATTTTCAATGAGCAGTTCTTC.

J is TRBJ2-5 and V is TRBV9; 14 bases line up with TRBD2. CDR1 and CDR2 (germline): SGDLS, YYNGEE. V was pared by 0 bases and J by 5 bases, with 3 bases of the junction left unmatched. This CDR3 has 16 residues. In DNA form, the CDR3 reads TGTGCCAGCAGCGTAGGACTAGCGGGGGGGCGGGAGACCCAGTACTTC. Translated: CASSVGLAGGRETQYF. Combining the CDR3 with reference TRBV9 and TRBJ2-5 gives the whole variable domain DSGVTQTPKHLITATGQRVTLRCSPRSGDLSVYWYQQSLDQGLQFLIQYYNGEERAKGNILERFSAQQFPDLHSELNLSSLELGDSALYFCASSVGLAGGRETQYFGPGTRLLVL.

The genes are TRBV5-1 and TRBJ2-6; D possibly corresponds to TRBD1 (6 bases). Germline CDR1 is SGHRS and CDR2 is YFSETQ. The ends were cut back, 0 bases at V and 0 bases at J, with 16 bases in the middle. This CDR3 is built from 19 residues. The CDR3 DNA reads TGCGCCAGCAGCTTGGGATTTACAGGGCTTACCTCTGGGGCCAACGTCCTGACTTTC. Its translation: CASSLGFTGLTSGANVLTF.

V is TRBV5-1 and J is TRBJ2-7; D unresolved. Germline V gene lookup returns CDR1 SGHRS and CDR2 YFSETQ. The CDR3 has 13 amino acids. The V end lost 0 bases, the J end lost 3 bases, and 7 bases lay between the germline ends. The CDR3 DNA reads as TGCGCCAGCAGCTTGGGACACATCTACGAGCAGTACTTC. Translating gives CASSLGHIYEQYF.

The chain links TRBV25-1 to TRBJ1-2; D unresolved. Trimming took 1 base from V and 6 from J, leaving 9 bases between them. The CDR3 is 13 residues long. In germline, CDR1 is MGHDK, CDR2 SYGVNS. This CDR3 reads CASSEWVSDGYTF. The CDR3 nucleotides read TGTGCCAGCAGTGAATGGGTCAGTGATGGCTACACCTTC.